This T cell receptor beta chain was identified in a study of T cells in Graves' hyperthyroidism and ophthalmopathy. TCR beta CDR3 regions were amplified from RNA. The HTBI primer set drove a first-round RT-PCR of the TCR CDR3. TCRdb analysed the multiplex PCR reads with MiXCR anew, one entry per CDR3 protein. The table shows 700,000 to 850,000 distinct CDR3 sequences, with 35% occurring only once. Exclusion of patients followed from uncontrolled infection, other autoimmune disease, pregnancy or lactation. The germline V and J ends were trimmed by 7 bases and 7 bases, with 13 bases remaining between them. The CDR3 has 11 amino acids. Germline values: CDR1 SQVTM, CDR2 ANQGSEA. This clonotype was counted a few times.

Input material: blood. This sequence joins TRBV29-1 and TRBJ1-1, with no clear D. The clonotype originates from a woman in her 40s with Graves' hyperthyroidism. The CDR3 region is CSGRVGIEAFF. CDR3 bases: TGCAGCGGCCGCGTGGGGATTGAAGCTTTCTTT.